The rows below give T cell receptor beta chains drawn from one sample of a study of blood T cells in healthy people across ages. In TCRdb, the 5' RACE reads were re-called with MiXCR into one record per CDR3 protein. The table includes around 780,000 distinct CDR3 sequences, about 26% detected once. The same specimen was also included in a second study, on T cells of mothers and their children.

Sequencing input: blood. Receptors were obtained from a boy aged 5-17 years in good health. Each CDR3 is given without its conserved first and last residue.

v_call	j_call	cdr3_aa
TRBV4-1	TRBJ2-7	ASSLDRGQGEQY
TRBV12-3/TRBV12-4	TRBJ2-7	ASSIWTGNYEQY
TRBV3-1	NA	ASSPTGTDAEQY
TRBV7-9	TRBJ1-5	ASSLLTGQGSNQPQH
TRBV12-3/TRBV12-4	TRBJ1-1	ASTNRGMYTEAF
TRBV5-1	TRBJ2-2	ASSPVTSGASGELF
TRBV9	TRBJ2-5	ASSPQGASRRKETQY
TRBV28	TRBJ1-1	ASSSGQGVLEAF
TRBV5-5	TRBJ2-3	ASSLAGTGPTDTQY
TRBV19	TRBJ1-2	ASSIPAPPGEDGYT
TRBV28	TRBJ2-7	ASSFNYEQY
TRBV6-6	TRBJ1-2	ASREDREENGYT
TRBV3-1	TRBJ2-5	ASSPPGLAGQETQY
TRBV5-6	TRBJ2-7	ASSQGPGGSPYEQY
TRBV7-7	NA	ASSAGQGLNEQF
TRBV6-1	TRBJ2-4	ASSEHLTPAKNIRY
TRBV28	TRBJ1-1	ASKGQGRTEAF
TRBV9	NA	ASSVEERGGHEQF
TRBV7-9	TRBJ2-5	ASSSRSSGRFQETQY
TRBV28	TRBJ2-4	ASSFRLAKNIQY
TRBV9	TRBJ1-1	ASSLQGSGNTEAF
TRBV28	TRBJ2-5	ASSTARTQY
TRBV7-9	TRBJ2-4	ASSSGRGKNIQY
TRBV6-6	TRBJ2-4	ASRSEGGPGNIQY
TRBV25-1	TRBJ2-5	ASSVFRGAQETQY
TRBV5-4	TRBJ1-4	ASSSYRGGTENEKLF
TRBV15	TRBJ2-5	ATSRILGQGQETQY
TRBV7-2	TRBJ2-7	ASSLAATDTYEQY
TRBV5-1	TRBJ2-7	ASSAPGAPGSYEQY
TRBV5-1	TRBJ2-5	ASSWTPAGVVQETQY
TRBV24-1	TRBJ2-7	ATSDPILAHEQY
TRBV7-6	TRBJ2-1	ASSPVSGGANEQF
TRBV11-2	NA	ASSNPTGGIYEQY
TRBV5-1	TRBJ1-3	ASSLEAPSSGNTIY
TRBV7-3	TRBJ2-2	ASSTSEGLAGGPPGELF
TRBV7-9	NA	ASSSAPLGQETQY
TRBV14	TRBJ1-2	ASSSWNYGYT
TRBV11-2	TRBJ2-1	ASSLDGVFLGSDEQF
TRBV6-2/TRBV6-3	TRBJ2-5	ASSIGPPETQY
TRBV11-2	TRBJ1-2	ASSAPGGDYGYT
TRBV7-3	TRBJ2-1	ASSLGRLAHEQF
TRBV11-1	TRBJ2-5	ASSPRPYQETQY